The next 21 T cell receptor beta chains were all read from a single sample in a study of T cell repertoires in cytomegalovirus infection. TCRdb re-called the reads through MiXCR, storing one row per CDR3 protein. The sample comprises about 600,000 distinct CDR3 sequences, less than 25% of which are singletons, and approximately 8% rests with the top ten. Material for sequencing was CD8+ T cells from PBMCs. Every receptor here comes from a human donor in good health (CMV status not recorded). Some clones in this sample may be carry-over from other donors' samples.

There are many counts of this clonotype. This chain uses TRBV6-5 with TRBJ1-2; the D gene is possibly TRBD1 (5 bases). Germline CDR1 reads MNHEY; CDR2 reads SVGAGI. This CDR3 is built from 16 residues. V was clipped by 2 bases and J by 0 bases, with 13 bases between them. The CDR3 sequence: CASSYALTGANYGYTF. As DNA, the CDR3 is TGTGCCAGCAGTTACGCGCTTACAGGAGCTAACTATGGCTACACCTTC.

A few counts support this clonotype. The chain employs TRBV7-9 and TRBJ1-2; D remains unclear. CDR1 and CDR2 from the germline V gene are SEHNR and FQNEAQ (reference sequence). The CDR3 consists of 15 residues. V was pared by 1 base and J by 2 bases, with 11 bases between. The CDR3 protein is CASSLGTHLNYGYTF. In nucleotides, the CDR3 is TGTGCCAGCAGCTTAGGAACACACCTGAACTATGGCTACACCTTC.

This clonotype was seen a handful of times. The chain uses TRBV29-1 and TRBJ2-2, with TRBD1 matching 7 bases. Germline V gives CDR1 SQVTM, CDR2 ANQGSEA. With V trimmed by 5 bases and J by 2 bases, 2 bases remained unmatched. The CDR3 is made up of 13 amino acids. In DNA, the CDR3 is TGCAGCGTTAACAGGGGAAACACCGGGGAGCTGTTTTTT. Amino acid sequence: CSVNRGNTGELFF.

The rearrangement uses TRBV13 and TRBJ1-2; a weak D match, TRBD1 (6 bases). The CDR3 has 14 residues. CDR1 PRHDT and CDR2 FYEKMQ come from the germline V gene (reference sequence). V was trimmed by 0 bases and J by 7 bases, leaving 12 bases between them. CDR3 amino acids: CASSLGRGNSGYTF. CDR3 bases: TGTGCCAGCAGCTTAGGCAGGGGTAATAGTGGCTACACCTTC. Full variable domain (outside the CDR3, taken from reference TRBV13 and TRBJ1-2): AAGVIQSPRHLIKEKRETATLKCYPIPRHDTVYWYQQGPGQDPQFLISFYEKMQSDKGSIPDRFSAQQFSDYHSELNMSSLELGDSALYFCASSLGRGNSGYTFGSGTRLTVV.

This clonotype came up many times. The rearrangement uses TRBV4-1 and TRBJ2-6; no clear D gene. Germline assignment: CDR1 MGHRA and CDR2 YSYEKL. The CDR3 sequence is 15 residues long. Trimming took off 1 base at V and 2 bases at J, with 6 bases between the two ends. This chain's CDR3 is CASSQGGTGANVLTF. The CDR3 coding sequence is TGCGCCAGCAGCCAAGGAGGTACTGGGGCCAACGTCCTGACTTTC.

Notes on this clonotype: A much larger clone sits a single nucleotide away, making a read error possible. The chain recombines TRBV7-9 with TRBJ2-7; D is ambiguous. V was trimmed by 1 base and J by 2 bases, leaving 9 bases between them. This CDR3 contains 14 residues. Germline CDR1 SEHNR, CDR2 FQNEAQ (reference sequence). CDR3 DNA sequence: TGTGCCAGCAGCTTAGAGGAGAAAACCTACGAGCAGTACTTC. It codes for CASSLEEKTYEQYF.

Note on this clonotype: Possible read error: a much larger clone is one base away. The chain employs TRBV7-4 and TRBJ2-5, with 8 bases lining up with TRBD2. The CDR3 runs to 15 residues. Looked up from germline, CDR1 is SGHVT and CDR2 is SQSDAQ. In DNA form, the CDR3 reads TGTGCCAACAGCTCGACTAGCGCCGGAGAAGAGACCCAGTACTTC. The encoded protein is CANSSTSAGEETQYF.

The V call is TRBV6-5, the J call TRBJ2-4; D not certain. Germline V gene lookup returns CDR1 MNHEY and CDR2 SVGAGI. This CDR3 comprises 12 residues. The CDR3 DNA sequence: TGTGCTTGCCGGGCCTCCAAAAACATTCAGTACTTC. Its protein product is CACRASKNIQYF.

This clonotype was observed a handful of times. This rearrangement joins TRBV5-1 to TRBJ2-7; D ambiguous. CDR1 and CDR2 (germline): SGHRS, YFSETQ. This CDR3 contains 14 residues. The ends were cut back, 1 base at V and 0 bases at J, with 8 bases in the middle. CDR3 protein: CASSLYLCSYEQYF. The CDR3 DNA reads as TGCGCCAGCAGCTTGTATTTGTGCTCCTACGAGCAGTACTTC.

Worth noting for this clonotype: A read error is possible here, since a much larger clone lies one base away. V gene TRBV28 combines with J gene TRBJ2-1, with D unclear. CDR1 is MDHEN, CDR2 SYDVKM, per germline. The CDR3 is made up of 14 amino acids. The V end was cut by 3 bases, the J end by 4 bases, with 10 bases between. The CDR3 protein is CASSLAMSYNEQFF. Here the CDR3 DNA reads TGTGCCAGCAGTTTGGCTATGTCTTACAATGAGCAGTTCTTC.

The sample holds many counts of this clonotype. V gene TRBV7-6 combines with J gene TRBJ1-3, with D unclear. This CDR3 contains 17 residues. Germline values: CDR1 SGHVS, CDR2 FNYEAQ. The V and J ends lost 0 bases and 0 bases respectively, with 12 bases between them. The CDR3 region has the DNA TGTGCCAGCAGCTTAGCGGGTGACTATCGCTCTGGAAACACCATATATTTT. Its protein product is CASSLAGDYRSGNTIYF.

Comment on this clonotype: One junction end does not reproduce the germline sequence, and a read error may be involved. The chain employs TRBV6-6 and TRBJ2-2, with a possible D match to TRBD2 (6 bases). The CDR3 length is 18 residues. Germline assignment: CDR1 MNHNY and CDR2 SVGAGI (reference sequence). The DNA of the CDR3 is TGTGCCAACAGTTACCTTGGAGGGGCCCCGTCGAATGGCGGGGAGCTGTTTTTT. Its translation is CANSYLGGAPSNGGELFF.

In its sample, this clonotype was seen once. The chain has TRBV27 and TRBJ1-2; 7 positions match TRBD1. The V and J ends lost 5 bases and 8 bases, in that order; junction bases with no gene match: 11. The germline CDR1 and CDR2 sequences are MNHEY and SMNVEV (reference sequence). CDR3 length: 14 amino acids. DNA for the CDR3: TGTGCCAGCAGTAAACCGCCAGGGGGTGGAGGCTACACCTTC. Protein product: CASSKPPGGGGYTF.

This clonotype showed up just a few times. The V and J genes are TRBV10-3 and TRBJ2-1; possibly TRBD2 for D (7 bases). The CDR3 has 13 amino acids. Germline V CDR1 and CDR2: ENHRY, SYGVKD. With 7 bases removed from V and 6 bases from J, the gap between germline ends came to 13 bases. The DNA for the CDR3 is TGTGCCATCACGACGGGGGGCCTCAATGAGCAGTTCTTC. Protein sequence: CAITTGGLNEQFF.

This clonotype was picked up many times. The chain has TRBV7-9 and TRBJ1-5; the D is unclear. Germline assignment: CDR1 SEHNR and CDR2 FQNEAQ (reference sequence). The CDR3 is 16 amino acids. V was clipped by 4 bases and J by 7 bases, with 20 bases between them. In DNA form, the CDR3 reads TGTGCCAGCAGCTCGGAGGACCGTCCCGTCGGCCAGCCCCAGCATTTT. Its protein product is CASSSEDRPVGQPQHF. The variable domain in full, with the rest retrieved from reference TRBV7-9 and TRBJ1-5, is DTGVSQNPRHKITKRGQNVTFRCDPISEHNRLYWYRQTLGQGPEFLTYFQNEAQLEKSRLLSDRFSAERPKGSFSTLEIQRTEQGDSAMYLCASSSEDRPVGQPQHFGDGTRLSIL.

Ten or more counts support this clonotype. The chain recombines TRBV7-6 with TRBJ1-4; no clear D. CDR3 size: 15 residues. Germline-derived CDR1 and CDR2 are SGHVS and FNYEAQ. V was pared by 3 bases and J by 0 bases, with 8 bases between. The CDR3 reads CASSLQMATNEKLFF. The CDR3 nucleotides are TGTGCCAGCAGCTTGCAGATGGCAACTAATGAAAAACTGTTTTTT.

This clonotype was detected a few times. The V gene is TRBV14, the J gene TRBJ1-1; no firm D call. V was cut by 3 bases and J by 6 bases, with 8 bases left in between. Germline values: CDR1 SGHDN, CDR2 FVKESK. CDR3 length: 12 residues. The CDR3 DNA is TGTGCCAGCAGCCACGGGCCTCCTGAAGCTTTCTTT. It encodes CASSHGPPEAFF. Full variable domain (outside the CDR3, taken from reference TRBV14 and TRBJ1-1): EAGVTQFPSHSVIEKGQTVTLRCDPISGHDNLYWYRRVMGKEIKFLLHFVKESKQDESGMPNNRFLAERTGGTYSTLKVQPAELEDSGVYFCASSHGPPEAFFGQGTRLTVV.

This clonotype appeared a few times. This sequence joins TRBV7-9 and TRBJ2-3, with 13 bases aligning to TRBD2. The CDR3 runs to 19 residues. The germline V gene encodes CDR1 SEHNR and CDR2 FQNEAQ (reference sequence). Trimming took 5 bases from V and 6 from J; bases not matched to a gene: 17. For the CDR3, the DNA is TGTGCCAGCAGCCCGACCCTGGGACTAGCGGGGCTCCAGTTGGATACGCAGTATTTT. Translating gives CASSPTLGLAGLQLDTQYF.

The sample holds a few counts of this clonotype. The chain employs TRBV2 and TRBJ1-1, with D perhaps TRBD1 (5 bases). CDR1 and CDR2 from the germline V gene are SNHLY and FYNNEI. The CDR3 sequence is 17 residues long. The V end was cut by 7 bases, the J end by 3 bases, with 24 bases between. The CDR3 DNA is TGTGCCAGCACCTCGGGGGGATGGGCCGGCGAAGACACTGAAGCTTTCTTT. Translated, it gives CASTSGGWAGEDTEAFF.

The table lists this clonotype with many counts. The chain recombines TRBV7-8 with TRBJ2-2; TRBD1 is a possible D gene (5 bases). V was cut by 4 bases and J by 0 bases, with 9 bases left in between. The CDR3 totals 15 residues. The germline gives CDR1 SGHVS, CDR2 FQNEAQ. The chain's CDR3 is CASSSDSANTGELFF. The DNA of the CDR3 is TGTGCCAGCAGCTCAGACAGTGCGAACACCGGGGAGCTGTTTTTT.

In this sample, this clonotype turned up many times. Sequence at one end of the junction differs from germline and may be a read error. The V and J genes are TRBV7-3 and TRBJ2-3; D is unclear. Germline V lookup: CDR1 SGHTA, CDR2 FQGTGA. CDR3 length: 14 amino acids. Written as DNA, the CDR3 is TGTGCCAGCAGTTTAATAGGGAGCACAGATACGCAGTATTTT. Its protein is CASSLIGSTDTQYF.